This T cell receptor (beta chain) stems from a study of blood T cell repertoires in COVID-19 (dated by TCRdb to the early 2020s). About the study as a whole: Samples from collaborators originated in the United States, Italy and Spain and spanned both the acute and convalescent phases of COVID-19. The prospective study material was composed of cDNA or gDNA derived from T cells, B-cell-depleted T cells, or PBMCs. The dataset comprised deeply sampled blood TCRbeta repertoires from subjects exposed to, actively infected with, or recovered from COVID-19. A freely available public database, intended as a resource for researchers studying the immune response to SARS-CoV-2, is where the repertoires were released. Samples were obtained from the ongoing ImmuneRACE study (first 160 participants) and from 950 to 1,500 subjects provided by 6 global collaborators. A de-identified subject ID, COVID-19 status, age in years and sex were almost always included in the sample metadata. HLA class I and class II types, where available, came from metadata supplied by the sample provider rather than from assay-based typing. On the study overall, not on this receptor specifically: The amount of clinical and demographic metadata varied by source and participant and was provided uncurated.

As concerns this clone: Which antigen it targets is not known. No much larger clone exists at a distance of one base, and base qualities are not known.

TCRbeta CDR3 regions were amplified from genomic DNA by means of the immunoSEQ Assay, a bias-controlled multiplex PCR. As for how the authors treated the data: Nucleated cell counts per sample were estimated from amplification of reference gene primers within the assay. To quantify the absolute abundance of each unique TCRbeta CDR3 rearrangement, sequence reads were collapsed and filtered. For each sample, productive Simpson clonality was calculated as the square root of Simpson's diversity index over productive rearrangements. Not all clones reach the TCRdb copy of this immuneACCESS table, which keeps in-frame sequences only. Checked studies attribute under half of the gap to unresolved V genes and leave the rest unexplained. The D gene and trimming were derived from the DNA, and the V and J assignments and clone size from that table. Counted in this sample were roughly 40,000 clones; about 76% of them appeared once. The top ten clonotypes cover 7.5% to 10% of the sample.

The collaborating institutions used their own protocols to collect whole blood in K2EDTA tubes. For TCRbeta analysis, collaborator samples were shipped as frozen whole blood, as isolated PBMCs, or as DNA extracted from either sample type. Sample: peripheral blood. This clonotype originated in a man aged 65 to 85 with active or convalescent COVID-19.

CDR3 loop: CAIYRPGQGIFGDTQYF. Read as DNA, the sequence is TGTGCCATCTACAGGCCCGGACAGGGGATTTTCGGGGATACGCAGTATTTT. The rearranged segments are TRBV2 and TRBJ2-3, with 9 central nucleotides matching TRBD1. CDR1 and CDR2 (SNHLY, FYNNEI) derive from the germline V gene. V ends up 10 bases short and J 6 bases short, with an unmatched junction base count of 20. The CDR3 has 17 amino acids, counting the end cysteine and phenylalanine. Left in the record is the CDR3 DNA by itself, 51 bases read in frame from the first base.